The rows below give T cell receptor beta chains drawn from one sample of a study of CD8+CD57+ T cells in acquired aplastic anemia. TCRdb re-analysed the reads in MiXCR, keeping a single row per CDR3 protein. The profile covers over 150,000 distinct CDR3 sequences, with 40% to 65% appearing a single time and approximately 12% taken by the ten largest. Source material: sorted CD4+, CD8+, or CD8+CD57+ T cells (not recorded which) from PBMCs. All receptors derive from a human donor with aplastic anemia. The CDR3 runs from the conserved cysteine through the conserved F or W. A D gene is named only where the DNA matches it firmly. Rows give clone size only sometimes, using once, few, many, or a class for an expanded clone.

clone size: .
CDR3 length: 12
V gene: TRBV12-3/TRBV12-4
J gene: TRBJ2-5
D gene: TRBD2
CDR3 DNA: TGTGCGGAGCGGGGGGGCATGGAGACCCAGTACTTC
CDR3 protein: CAERGGMETQYF

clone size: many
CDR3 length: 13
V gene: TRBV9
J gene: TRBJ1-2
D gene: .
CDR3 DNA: TGTGCCAGCAGCGTAGCCAGGAACTATGGCTACACCTTC
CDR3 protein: CASSVARNYGYTF

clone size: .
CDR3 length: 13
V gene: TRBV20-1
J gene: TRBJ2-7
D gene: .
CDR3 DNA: TGCAGTGCTAGGGACGACTGGGCGTACGAGCAGTACTTC
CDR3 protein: CSARDDWAYEQYF

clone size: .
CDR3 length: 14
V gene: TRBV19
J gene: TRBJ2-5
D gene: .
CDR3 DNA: TGTGCCAGTAGTATCGCCTCAACAGAAGAGACCCAGTACTTC
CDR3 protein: CASSIASTEETQYF

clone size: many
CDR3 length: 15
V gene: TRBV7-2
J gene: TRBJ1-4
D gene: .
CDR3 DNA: TGTGCCAGCAGCACCCTCGGGGGAGGGGATGAAAAACTGTTTTTT
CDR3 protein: CASSTLGGGDEKLFF

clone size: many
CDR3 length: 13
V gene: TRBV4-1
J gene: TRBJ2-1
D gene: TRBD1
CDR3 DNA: TGCGCCAGCAGCCAACTGGACAGGGATGAGCAGTTCTTC
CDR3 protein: CASSQLDRDEQFF

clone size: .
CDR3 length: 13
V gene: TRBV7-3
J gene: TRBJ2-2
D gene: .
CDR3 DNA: TGTGCCAGCAGCTTGGTTCCGGGCGGGGAGCTGTTTTTT
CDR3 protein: CASSLVPGGELFF

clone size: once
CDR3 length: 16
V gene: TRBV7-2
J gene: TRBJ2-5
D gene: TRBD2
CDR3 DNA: TGTGCCAGCAGTCCCGTAGCGGGGGGCGTCCAAGAGACCCAGTACTTC
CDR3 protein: CASSPVAGGVQETQYF

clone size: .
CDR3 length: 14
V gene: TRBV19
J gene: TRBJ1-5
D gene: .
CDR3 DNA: TGTGCCAGTAGTATAGAAGGAGTCAATCAGCCCCAGCATTTT
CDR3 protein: CASSIEGVNQPQHF

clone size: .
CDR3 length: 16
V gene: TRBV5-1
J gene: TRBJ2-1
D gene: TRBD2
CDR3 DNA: TGCGCCAGCAGCTCCCTCGGGGGGGGACCGTTTAATGAGCAGTTCTTC
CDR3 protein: CASSSLGGGPFNEQFF

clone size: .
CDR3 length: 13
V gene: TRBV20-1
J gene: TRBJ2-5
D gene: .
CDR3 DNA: TGCAGTGCTAGCGGCCTGGGCCAAGAGACCCAGTACTTC
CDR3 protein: CSASGLGQETQYF

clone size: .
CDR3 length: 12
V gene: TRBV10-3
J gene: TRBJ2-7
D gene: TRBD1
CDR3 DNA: TGTGCCACCAGGACAGGGGCCTACGAGCAGTACTTC
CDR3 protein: CATRTGAYEQYF

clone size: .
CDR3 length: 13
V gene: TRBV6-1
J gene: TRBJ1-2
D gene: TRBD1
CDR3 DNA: TGTGCCAGCACCCAGGACAGGGTTTATGGCTACACCTTC
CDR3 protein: CASTQDRVYGYTF

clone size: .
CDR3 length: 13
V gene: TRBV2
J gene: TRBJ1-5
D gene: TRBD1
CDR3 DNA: TGTGCCAGCAGGGGACAGCCCCTTCAGCCCCAGCATTTT
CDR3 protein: CASRGQPLQPQHF

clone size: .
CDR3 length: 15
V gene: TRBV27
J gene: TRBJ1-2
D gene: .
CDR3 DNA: TGTGCCAGCAGTTTATGGGGGGGCGCGGTTAATGGCTACACCTTC
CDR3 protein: CASSLWGGAVNGYTF

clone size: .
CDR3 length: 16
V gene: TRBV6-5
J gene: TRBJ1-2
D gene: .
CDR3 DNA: TGTGCCAGCAGTTACTCGTGGGAGATTGGGCTTGAGGGCTACACCTTC
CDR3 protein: CASSYSWEIGLEGYTF

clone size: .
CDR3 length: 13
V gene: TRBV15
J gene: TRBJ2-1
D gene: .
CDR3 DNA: TGTGCCACCTCGGCACGGGATAGAGGCGAGCAGTTCTTC
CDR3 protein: CATSARDRGEQFF

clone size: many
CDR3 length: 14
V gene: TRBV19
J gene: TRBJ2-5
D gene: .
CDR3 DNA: TGTGCCAGTAGAGGGTGGGACCGGGAAGAGACCCAGTACTTC
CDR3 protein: CASRGWDREETQYF

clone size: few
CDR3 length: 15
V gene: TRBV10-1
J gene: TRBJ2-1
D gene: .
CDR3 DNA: TGCGCCAGCAGGTTACGGAGGGACGCTGGAAATGAGCAGTTCTTC
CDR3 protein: CASRLRRDAGNEQFF

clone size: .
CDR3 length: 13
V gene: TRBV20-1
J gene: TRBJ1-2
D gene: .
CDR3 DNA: TGCAGTGCTAGAGATAGCAGTACGGGTGGCTACACCTTC
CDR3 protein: CSARDSSTGGYTF

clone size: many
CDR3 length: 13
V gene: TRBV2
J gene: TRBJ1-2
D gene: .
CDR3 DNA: TGTGCCAGCCCGGGAGCTTCTAACTATGGCTACACCTTC
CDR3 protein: CASPGASNYGYTF

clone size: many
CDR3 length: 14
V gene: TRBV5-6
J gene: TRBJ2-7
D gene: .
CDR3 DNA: TGTGCCAGCAGCTTGGCCGGGAGCACCTACGAGCAGTACTTC
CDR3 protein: CASSLAGSTYEQYF

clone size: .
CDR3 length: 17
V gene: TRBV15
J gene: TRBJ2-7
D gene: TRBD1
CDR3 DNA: TGTGCCACCAGCAGAGATGTTGGGACAGGGGTATACTACGAGCAGTACTTC
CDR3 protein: CATSRDVGTGVYYEQYF

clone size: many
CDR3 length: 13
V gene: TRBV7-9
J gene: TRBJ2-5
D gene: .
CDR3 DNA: TGTGCCAGCAGTCCCCCGCTCCCCGGGACCCAGTACTTC
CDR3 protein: CASSPPLPGTQYF

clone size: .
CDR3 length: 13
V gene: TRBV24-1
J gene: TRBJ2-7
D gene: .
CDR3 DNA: TGTGCCACCTCACGGACGGGGACCTACGAGCAGTACTTC
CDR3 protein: CATSRTGTYEQYF

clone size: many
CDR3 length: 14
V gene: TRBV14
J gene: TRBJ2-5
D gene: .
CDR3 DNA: TGTGCCAGCAGCCAATGGGGGGGGCCAGAGACCCAGTACTTC
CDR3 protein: CASSQWGGPETQYF

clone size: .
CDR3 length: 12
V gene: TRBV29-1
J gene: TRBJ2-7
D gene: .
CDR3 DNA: TGCAGCGTTGAAGAGGGGGCCGGCGAGCAGTACTTC
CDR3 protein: CSVEEGAGEQYF

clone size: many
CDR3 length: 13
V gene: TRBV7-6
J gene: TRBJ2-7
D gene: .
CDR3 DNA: TGTGCCAGCAGCTTGGGGGGTCTCTCGGAGCAGTACTTC
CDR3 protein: CASSLGGLSEQYF

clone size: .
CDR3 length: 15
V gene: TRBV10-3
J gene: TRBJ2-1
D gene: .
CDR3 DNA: TGTGCCGCCGGGGCTGCGGACGTCACATACAATGAGCAGTTCTTC
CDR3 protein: CAAGAADVTYNEQFF

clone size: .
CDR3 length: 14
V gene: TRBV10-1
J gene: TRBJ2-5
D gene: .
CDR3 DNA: TGCGCCAGCAGCCGAGACCTAAACGATAAGACCCAGTACTTC
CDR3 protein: CASSRDLNDKTQYF

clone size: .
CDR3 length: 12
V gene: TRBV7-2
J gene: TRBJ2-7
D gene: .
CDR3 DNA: TGCGCCAGCAGCTCAAGGGGCAGCGAGCAGTACTTC
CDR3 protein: CASSSRGSEQYF

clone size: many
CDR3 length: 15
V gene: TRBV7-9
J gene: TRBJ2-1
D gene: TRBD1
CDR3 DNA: TGTGCCAGCAGCCCCCGGACAGGGCAAAGGGATGAGCAGTTCTTC
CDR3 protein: CASSPRTGQRDEQFF

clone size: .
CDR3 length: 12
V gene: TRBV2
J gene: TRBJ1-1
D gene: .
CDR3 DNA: TGTGCCAGCAGTGGCGACAACCCTGAAGCTTTCTTT
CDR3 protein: CASSGDNPEAFF

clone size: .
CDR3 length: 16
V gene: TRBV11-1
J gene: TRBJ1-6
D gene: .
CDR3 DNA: TGTGCCAGCGACACACGGGGGGGAGGATGGAATTCACCCCTCCACTTT
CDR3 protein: CASDTRGGGWNSPLHF

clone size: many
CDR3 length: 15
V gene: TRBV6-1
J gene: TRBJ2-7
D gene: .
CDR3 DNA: TGTGCCAGCAGAGTCTCGGGACACCCAGCCTACGAGCAGTACTTC
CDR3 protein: CASRVSGHPAYEQYF

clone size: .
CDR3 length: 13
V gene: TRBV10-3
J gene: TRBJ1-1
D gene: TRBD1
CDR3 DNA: TGTGCCAGCAGTGGACAGGGGGCGACTGAAGCTTTCTTT
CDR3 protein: CASSGQGATEAFF

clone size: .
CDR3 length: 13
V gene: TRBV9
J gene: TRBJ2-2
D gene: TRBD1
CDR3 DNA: TGTGCCAGCAACGAGGGGACAGGCGGGGAGCTGTTTTTT
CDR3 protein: CASNEGTGGELFF

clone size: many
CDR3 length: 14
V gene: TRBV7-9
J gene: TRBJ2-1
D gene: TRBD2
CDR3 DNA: TGTGCCAGCAGCCTGGGACTAGCGATCCATGAGCAGTTCTTC
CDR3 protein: CASSLGLAIHEQFF

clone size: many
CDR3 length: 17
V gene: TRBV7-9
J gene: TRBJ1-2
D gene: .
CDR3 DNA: TGTGCCAGCAGCTTAGCGGGGGGTTTTGGGAATATTCTTGGCTACACCTTC
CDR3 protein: CASSLAGGFGNILGYTF

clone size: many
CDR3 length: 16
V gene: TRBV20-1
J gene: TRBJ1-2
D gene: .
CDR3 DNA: TGCAGTGCTAGAGATCTGGTAAAGGGGACTAACTATGGCTACACCTTC
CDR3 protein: CSARDLVKGTNYGYTF

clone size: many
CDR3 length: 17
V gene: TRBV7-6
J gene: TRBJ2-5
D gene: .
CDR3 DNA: TGTGCCAGCAGCTCCTACTCCGGGGGGCAAGCTAAAGAGACCCAGTACTTC
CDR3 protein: CASSSYSGGQAKETQYF

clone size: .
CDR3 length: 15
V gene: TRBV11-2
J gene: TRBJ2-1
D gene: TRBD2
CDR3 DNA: TGTGCCAGCAGCCAGGGACTAGCGGAGTACAATGAGCAGTTCTTC
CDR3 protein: CASSQGLAEYNEQFF

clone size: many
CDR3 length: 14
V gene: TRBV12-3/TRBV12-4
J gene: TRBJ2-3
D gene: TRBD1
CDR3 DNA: TGTGCCAGCAGTTTCCGAACAGGGGGAGATACGCAGTATTTT
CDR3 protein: CASSFRTGGDTQYF

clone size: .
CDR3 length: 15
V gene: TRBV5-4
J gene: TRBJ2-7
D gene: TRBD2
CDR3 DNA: TGTGCCAGCAGCACACGGACTAGCGGGGGGTACGAGCAGTACTTC
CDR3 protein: CASSTRTSGGYEQYF

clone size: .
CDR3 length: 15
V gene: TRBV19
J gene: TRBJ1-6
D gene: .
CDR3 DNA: TGTGCCAGTAGTATGTGGCGAGGCCGTAATTCACCCCTCCACTTT
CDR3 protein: CASSMWRGRNSPLHF

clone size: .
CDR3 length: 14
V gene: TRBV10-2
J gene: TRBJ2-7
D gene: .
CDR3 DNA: TGCGCCAGCAGTCCCCTGACCTACACCTACGAGCAGTACTTC
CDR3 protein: CASSPLTYTYEQYF

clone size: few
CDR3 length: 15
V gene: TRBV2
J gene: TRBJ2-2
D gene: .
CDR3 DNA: TGTGCCAGCAGTGAAGAAAGAACGCCGACCGGGGAGCTGTTTTTT
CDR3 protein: CASSEERTPTGELFF

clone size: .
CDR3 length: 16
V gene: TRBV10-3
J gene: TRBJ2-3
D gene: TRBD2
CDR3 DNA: TGTGCCATCAGTGAGGGAAGCGGGAGAACTGGAGATACGCAGTATTTT
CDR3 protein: CAISEGSGRTGDTQYF

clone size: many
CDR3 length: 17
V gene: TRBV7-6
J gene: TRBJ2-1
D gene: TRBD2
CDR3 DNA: TGTGCCAGCAGCTTAAGGACTAGCGGGGGGTCCAACAATGAGCAGTTCTTC
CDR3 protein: CASSLRTSGGSNNEQFF

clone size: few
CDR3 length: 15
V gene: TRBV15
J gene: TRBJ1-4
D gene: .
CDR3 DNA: TGTGCCACCAGCAGAGAGGGGGTACTTTATGAAAAACTGTTTTTT
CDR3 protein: CATSREGVLYEKLFF